These T cell receptor beta chains were read from a single sample in a study of T cells in Graves' hyperthyroidism and ophthalmopathy. TCRdb recomputed calls from the multiplex PCR reads with MiXCR, one row per CDR3 protein. The sample carries 500,000 to 650,000 distinct CDR3 sequences, more than 14% recorded once. Sequenced: blood. The receptors come from a woman aged 50 to 60 with Graves' ophthalmopathy. CDR3s include the opening cysteine and the closing phenylalanine or tryptophan. The order of the fields is J gene, clone size, V gene, D gene, CDR3 DNA, CDR3 protein. A D gene is named only where the DNA matches it firmly. The size entry is marked missing in some rows and otherwise reads once, few, many or a size class.

TRBJ2-5	many	TRBV9	TRBD2	TGTGCCAGCAGCGTAGATGGAGCGGGAGAAGAGACCCAGTACTTC	CASSVDGAGEETQYF
TRBJ1-1	many	TRBV28	NA	TGTGCCAGCAGTCGCCCGGGACGATTGGTGGCTTTCTTT	CASSRPGRLVAFF
TRBJ2-7	many	TRBV30	NA	TGTGCCTGGAGTACTGGACCGACGGCGGGGCAGTACTTC	CAWSTGPTAGQYF
TRBJ2-1	few	TRBV20-1	NA	TGCAGTGCTCATAAGACGGGGGCCCGAAGATTTAGCTCCTACAATGAGCAGTTCTTC	CSAHKTGARRFSSYNEQFF
TRBJ2-1	NA	TRBV6-2/TRBV6-3	TRBD2	TGTGCCAGCAGTCGCGGGACTAGTGAGTTCTTC	CASSRGTSEFF
TRBJ2-2	many	TRBV10-3	TRBD2	TGTGCCAGCTCGGGACTAGCGGAGACCGGGGAGCTGTTTTTT	CASSGLAETGELFF
TRBJ2-5	few	TRBV12-3/TRBV12-4	NA	TGTGCCAGCAGTTTGTTAAGTGAAGAGACCCAGTACTTC	CASSLLSEETQYF
TRBJ1-5	many	TRBV5-1	TRBD1	TGCGCCAGCAGCTTGAGGACAGGGGAGAGGGAGCTCCAGCATTTT	CASSLRTGERELQHF
TRBJ2-7	many	TRBV6-1	TRBD2	TGTGCCAGCAGCCTACTACTAGGGACTAGCGACTCCTACGAGCAGTACTTC	CASSLLLGTSDSYEQYF
TRBJ1-5	NA	TRBV3-1	TRBD1	TGTGCCAGCAGCCAAGAGACAGGGAGTCCTCAGCCCCAGCATTTT	CASSQETGSPQPQHF
TRBJ2-3	many	TRBV5-1	TRBD2	TGCGCCAGCAGCTTCGTTAGCGGGAGCACAGATACGCAGTATTTT	CASSFVSGSTDTQYF
TRBJ2-7	NA	TRBV4-3	NA	TGCGCCAGCAGCCAAGAACGGGGCGGCGGGGACGTGGAGCAGTACTTC	CASSQERGGGDVEQYF
TRBJ2-5	NA	TRBV29-1	TRBD2	TGCAGCGTTGGATGGACCCTTAGCGGGAGGCAAGAGACCCAGTACTTC	CSVGWTLSGRQETQYF
TRBJ2-7	NA	TRBV5-1	NA	TGCGCCAGCAGCTTGGCTGAGGGTCCTACCCACGAGCAGTACTTC	CASSLAEGPTHEQYF
TRBJ2-7	NA	TRBV7-2	TRBD1	TGTGCCAGCAGTCGCCGGACAGGGGGCGTCCCCGAGCAGTACTTC	CASSRRTGGVPEQYF
TRBJ2-7	many	TRBV12-3/TRBV12-4	NA	TGTGCCAGCAGTTCTCCCGGCCCCCGGGCAGACGAGCAGTACTTC	CASSSPGPRADEQYF
TRBJ2-3	many	TRBV10-3	TRBD2	TGTGCCATCACCTCGGGTAGCGGGAGAGGCACAGATACGCAGTATTTT	CAITSGSGRGTDTQYF
TRBJ2-7	few	TRBV6-2/TRBV6-3	NA	TGTGCCAGCAGAATCGGACCTCCGTTTTCCTACGAGCAGTACTTC	CASRIGPPFSYEQYF
TRBJ2-1	many	TRBV20-1	TRBD2	TGCAGTGCCACAGCGGGAGAAGGCTTAAATGAGCAGTTCTTC	CSATAGEGLNEQFF
TRBJ2-7	few	TRBV29-1	TRBD1	TGCAGCGTACGGACAGGGGGCTTCAACTCCTACGAGCAGTACTTC	CSVRTGGFNSYEQYF
TRBJ1-2	NA	TRBV28	NA	TGTGCCAGCAGTTTGGAGGATCGGACCGAACTCTTC	CASSLEDRTELF
TRBJ2-7	NA	TRBV6-1	NA	TGTGCCAGCAGTGTAGCGGCGGGTAAGGTCCATGGCGAGCAGTACTTC	CASSVAAGKVHGEQYF
TRBJ1-3	NA	TRBV15	NA	TGTGCCACCAGCAGAGGCGTCTCTGGAAACACCATATATTTT	CATSRGVSGNTIYF
TRBJ2-3	many	TRBV20-1	NA	TGCAGTGCCCAACCCTGGGGGGTTAGCACAGATACGCAGTATTTT	CSAQPWGVSTDTQYF
TRBJ2-5	many	TRBV2	TRBD2	TGTGCCAGCAGTGTCGGACTAGCGGTGACCCAGTACTTC	CASSVGLAVTQYF
TRBJ2-2	few	TRBV29-1	NA	TGCAGCGTTGACTTTGGACAGACCGGGGAGCTGTTTTTT	CSVDFGQTGELFF
TRBJ2-7	NA	TRBV7-2	TRBD2	TGTGTCAGTTTAACGATGGGCGGGAGTGACGAGCAGTACTTC	CVSLTMGGSDEQYF
TRBJ2-3	many	TRBV28	TRBD2	TGTGCCAGCAGTTCTTCAGCGGGAGGCCTCACGACTGCAGATACGCAGTATTTT	CASSSSAGGLTTADTQYF
TRBJ2-1	NA	TRBV5-5	NA	TGTGCCAGCAGCCAAGAAGGGGACTTACAATACAATGAGCAGTTCTTC	CASSQEGDLQYNEQFF
TRBJ2-3	NA	TRBV7-9	NA	TGTGCCAGCAGCTGGGACACAGATACGCGGTATTTT	CASSWDTDTRYF
TRBJ2-1	many	TRBV7-9	TRBD2	TGTGCCAGCAGAACCCCGGGGACTAGCGGGAGGGTTGGGAATGAGCAGTTCTTC	CASRTPGTSGRVGNEQFF
TRBJ1-2	many	TRBV27	NA	TGTGCCAGCAGTTTGACCGGGACAACTAACTATGGCTACACCTTC	CASSLTGTTNYGYTF
TRBJ2-1	many	TRBV28	TRBD2	TGTGCCAGCAGTTTAAGCGGGAGGGACCCGTTCTTC	CASSLSGRDPFF
TRBJ2-6	NA	TRBV7-6	TRBD2	TGTGCCAGCAGCCTCGGACTAGCGGGAGATATTTCTGGGGCCAACGTCCTGACTTTC	CASSLGLAGDISGANVLTF
TRBJ2-3	once	TRBV7-9	NA	TGTGCCAACAGCTTAGACGACTACCTCGCACGCCTTAGCACAGATACGCAGTATTTT	CANSLDDYLARLSTDTQYF
TRBJ1-2	many	TRBV20-1	TRBD1	TGCAGTGTTTTTCACCCACAGGGGTTCAACTATGGCTACACCTTC	CSVFHPQGFNYGYTF
TRBJ2-7	few	TRBV15	TRBD2	TGTGCCACCAGCAGGGGAGGGACTAGCGGTCTAGCGCCCTACGAGCAGTACTTC	CATSRGGTSGLAPYEQYF
TRBJ1-3	many	TRBV13	NA	TGTGCCAGCAGCAAAGGGTACCCTGGAAACACCATATATTTT	CASSKGYPGNTIYF
TRBJ2-1	many	TRBV11-2	NA	TGTGCCAGCAGCTTACTCCTTTCCTACAATGAGCAGTTCTTC	CASSLLLSYNEQFF
TRBJ2-5	many	TRBV7-8	NA	TGTGCCAGCAGCTTAGGGGCGGCGCTTCTAGAGACCCAGTACTTC	CASSLGAALLETQYF
TRBJ2-4	NA	TRBV5-8	NA	TGTGCCAGCAGCTTCGGGGCGCAAAACATTCAGTACTTC	CASSFGAQNIQYF
TRBJ2-7	many	TRBV4-2	TRBD2	TGTGCCAGCAGCCCGATGCGGGGGGTGTCAACCTACGAGCAGTACTTC	CASSPMRGVSTYEQYF
TRBJ1-5	few	TRBV7-2	NA	TGTGCCAGCAGCTTAGCGCTTAGAAGCAATCAGCCCCAGCATTTT	CASSLALRSNQPQHF